This T cell receptor (beta chain) came from a study of T cells in Graves' hyperthyroidism and ophthalmopathy (dated by TCRdb to the late 2010s). Background on the whole study: Peripheral blood was sampled at the time of initial diagnosis, prior to any treatment. In addition, the study compared T-cell repertoires in thyroid tissue and in blood from five to seven Graves' hyperthyroidism patients. Once sampling was done, hyperthyroidism patients were given methimazole at a starting dose of 30 mg daily, whereas ophthalmopathy patients were given high-dose intravenous methylprednisolone. The 75 to 100 discovery patients were randomly split 7:3 into training and test sets. A discovery cohort of roughly 100 patients, roughly 40 with Graves' ophthalmopathy and about 58 with stable Graves' hyperthyroidism, was used to find distinguishing TCR V-J signatures. Prospective prediction of ophthalmopathy was tested in an independent validation cohort of 18 to 20 hyperthyroidism patients and 17 patients who later progressed to ophthalmopathy. The paper describes TCR Vbeta CDR3 sequencing of around 130 peripheral blood samples, made up of approximately 40 ophthalmopathy patients, some 80 hyperthyroidism patients and 17 progressor patients. What the work shows at the level of the full study, not this receptor alone: In cross-validation, a model built on a 13 V-J signature told ophthalmopathy apart from stable hyperthyroidism with approximately 90% sensitivity and 81% to 82% specificity, and in testing the same model reached 80%/75%. In validation, the model predicted progression to ophthalmopathy a median of roughly six months before onset, with roughly 70% sensitivity and about 72% specificity. No statistical method was used to fix the sample size in advance, and group allocation was not hidden from the investigators. Blood samples also contained most of the expanded thyroid clonotypes (frequency above 0.001), which suggests that blood repertoires may reflect thyroid immune responses.

This clonotype was picked up a small number of times. What this receptor recognizes is not known. The input lacks base qualities; no much larger clone sits a single base away. Stable Graves' hyperthyroidism was defined as the absence of progression to ophthalmopathy over 18 months of follow-up. Hyperthyroidism patients were aged 18 to 65 years and newly diagnosed, with disease duration of less than 2 months. The study excluded patients with uncontrolled infections, other autoimmune diseases, pregnancy or lactation. Diagnoses were established on the basis of clinical symptoms, serum thyroxine and TRAb, thyroid ultrasound, and orbital computed tomography. PBMCs were separated from 10 ml of fresh peripheral blood using Ficoll-Paque density gradient centrifugation. Total RNA was extracted with Trizol reagent, and quality was checked on an Agilent 2100 Bioanalyzer. Amplification of TCR beta CDR3 regions was carried out from RNA transcripts. A first-round RT-PCR of the TCR CDR3 used the HTBI primer set with the Qiagen OneStep RT-PCR kit. Libraries were constructed in a second round of multiplex PCR, after which size selection and purification were performed. Paired-end sequencing of the libraries was performed with 100 bp reads on an Illumina HiSeq2000. The authors' analysis ran thus. Raw data were processed with SOAPnuke, discarding reads with adapters, uncalled bases, mean Phred below 15, or no exact constant-primer or identifier match. High-quality paired reads were merged with COPE v1.2.5, and unique nucleotide sequences were defined as clonotypes. MiTCR v1.1 was used to align clonotypes to the IMGT TRBV, TRBD and TRBJ reference segments. Only V-J combinations with frequency above 0.0001, covering 99% to 99.2% of repertoires, were analysed. A TCS score was defined as the ratio of F50 (clonal expansion) to E x V (chaos), with BLOSUM62-based TCRdist applied between CDR3 peptides within each V-J. Welch's t-statistics and random forest reduced just over 500 V-J features to 10 to 15, which were used in a naive Bayes classifier (R e1071). The public reads were reprocessed in TCRdb via fastp at Q25 and MiXCR, keeping in-frame beta chains. Records with the same CDR3 protein are collapsed into one entry carrying the most frequent genes and DNA. These V and J calls are TCRdb output, not the study's own analysis. This sample holds under 400,000 distinct CDR3 sequences; roughly 18% were observed only once. The leading ten clones occupy about 49% of the sample.

The sequence derives from a woman aged 45-60 years with Graves' hyperthyroidism. Specimen: blood.

CDR3 reads: CASSEYEGAGELFF. The nucleotide sequence is TGTGCCAGCAGTGAATACGAAGGGGCCGGGGAGCTGTTTTTT. The chain is made from TRBV6-1 and TRBJ2-2; TRBD1 might be the D gene, on 5 matching bases. From cysteine to phenylalanine, the CDR3 is 14 amino acids long. Solely the CDR3 DNA is kept, with 42 bases framed from the first base. According to the germline V gene, CDR1 reads MNHNS and CDR2 reads SASEGT. At the junction V is shortened by 2 bases and J by 6 bases, with 10 bases in between.